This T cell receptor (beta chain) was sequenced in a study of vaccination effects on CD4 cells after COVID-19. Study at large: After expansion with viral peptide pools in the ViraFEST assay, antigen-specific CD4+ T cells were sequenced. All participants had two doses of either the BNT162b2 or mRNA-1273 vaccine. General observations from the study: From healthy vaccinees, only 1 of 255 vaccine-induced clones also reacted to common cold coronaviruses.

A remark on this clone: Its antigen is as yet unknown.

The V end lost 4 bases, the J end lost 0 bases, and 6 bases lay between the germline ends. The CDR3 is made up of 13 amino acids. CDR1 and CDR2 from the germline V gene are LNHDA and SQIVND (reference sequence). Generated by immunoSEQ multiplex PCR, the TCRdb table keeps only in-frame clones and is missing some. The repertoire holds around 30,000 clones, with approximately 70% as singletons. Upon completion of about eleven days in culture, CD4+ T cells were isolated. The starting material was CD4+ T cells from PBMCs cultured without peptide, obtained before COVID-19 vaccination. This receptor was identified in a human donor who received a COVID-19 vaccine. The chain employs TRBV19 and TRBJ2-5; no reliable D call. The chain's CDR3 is CASSTNNQETQYF. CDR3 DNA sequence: TGTGCCAGTAGTACGAACAACCAAGAGACCCAGTACTTC. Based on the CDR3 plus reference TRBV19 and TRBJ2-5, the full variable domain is DGGITQSPKYLFRKEGQNVTLSCEQNLNHDAMYWYRQDPGQGLRLIYYSQIVNDFQKGDIAEGYSVSREKKESFPLTVTSAQKNPTAFYLCASSTNNQETQYFGPGTRLLVL.